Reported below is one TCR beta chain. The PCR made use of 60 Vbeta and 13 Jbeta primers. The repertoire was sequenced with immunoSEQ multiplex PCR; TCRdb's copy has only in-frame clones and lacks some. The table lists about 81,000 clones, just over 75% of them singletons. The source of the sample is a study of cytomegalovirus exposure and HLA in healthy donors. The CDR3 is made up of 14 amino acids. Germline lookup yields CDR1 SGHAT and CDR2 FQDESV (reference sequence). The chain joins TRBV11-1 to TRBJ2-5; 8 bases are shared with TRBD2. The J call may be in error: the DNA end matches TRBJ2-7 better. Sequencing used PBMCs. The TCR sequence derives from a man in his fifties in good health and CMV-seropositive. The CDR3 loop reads CASSLGSGIDEQYF. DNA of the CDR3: TGTGCCAGCAGCTTAGGTAGCGGGATTGACGAGCAGTACTTC.